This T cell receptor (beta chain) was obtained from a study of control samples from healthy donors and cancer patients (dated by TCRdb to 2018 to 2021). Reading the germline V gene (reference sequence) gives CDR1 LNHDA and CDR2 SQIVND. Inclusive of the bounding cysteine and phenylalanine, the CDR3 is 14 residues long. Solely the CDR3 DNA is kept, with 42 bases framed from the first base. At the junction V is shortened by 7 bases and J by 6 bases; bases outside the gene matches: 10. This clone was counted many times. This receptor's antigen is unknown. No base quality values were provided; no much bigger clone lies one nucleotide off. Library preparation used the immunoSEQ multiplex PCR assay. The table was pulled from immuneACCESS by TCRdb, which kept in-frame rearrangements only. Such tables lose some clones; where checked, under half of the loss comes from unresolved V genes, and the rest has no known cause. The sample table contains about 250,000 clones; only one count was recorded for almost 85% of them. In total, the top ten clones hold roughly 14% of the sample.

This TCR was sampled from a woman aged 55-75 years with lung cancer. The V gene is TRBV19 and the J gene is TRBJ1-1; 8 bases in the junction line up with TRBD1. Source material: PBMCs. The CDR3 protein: CASTTWDRTSEAFF. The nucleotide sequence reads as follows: TGTGCCAGTACCACTTGGGACAGGACTTCTGAAGCTTTCTTT. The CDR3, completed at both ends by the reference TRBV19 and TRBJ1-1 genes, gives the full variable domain DGGITQSPKYLFRKEGQNVTLSCEQNLNHDAMYWYRQDPGQGLRLIYYSQIVNDFQKGDIAEGYSVSREKKESFPLTVTSAQKNPTAFYLCASTTWDRTSEAFFGQGTRLTVV.